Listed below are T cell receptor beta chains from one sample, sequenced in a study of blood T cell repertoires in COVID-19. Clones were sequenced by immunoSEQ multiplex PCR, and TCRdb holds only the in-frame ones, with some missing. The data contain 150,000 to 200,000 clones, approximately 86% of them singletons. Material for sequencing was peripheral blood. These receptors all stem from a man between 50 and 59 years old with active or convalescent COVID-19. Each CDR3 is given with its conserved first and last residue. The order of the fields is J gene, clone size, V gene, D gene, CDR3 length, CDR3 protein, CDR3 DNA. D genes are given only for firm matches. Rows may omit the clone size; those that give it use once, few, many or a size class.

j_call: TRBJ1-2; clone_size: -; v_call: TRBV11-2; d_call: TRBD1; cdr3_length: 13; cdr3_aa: CASSWDRQYGYTF; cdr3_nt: TGTGCCAGCAGCTGGGACAGACAATATGGCTACACCTTC
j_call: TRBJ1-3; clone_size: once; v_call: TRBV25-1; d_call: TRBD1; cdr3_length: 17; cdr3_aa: CASSATPGTGDADTIYF; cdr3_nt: TGTGCCAGCAGCGCTACCCCCGGGACAGGGGATGCGGACACCATATATTTT
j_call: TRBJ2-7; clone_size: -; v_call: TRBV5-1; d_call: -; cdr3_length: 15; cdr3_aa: CASSLGLGGPGEQYF; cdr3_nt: TGCGCCAGCAGCTTGGGATTGGGGGGACCGGGCGAGCAGTACTTC
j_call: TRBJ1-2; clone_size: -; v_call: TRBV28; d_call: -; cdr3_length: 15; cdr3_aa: CASNSLGGLNYGYTF; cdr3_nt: TGTGCCAGCAACTCATTAGGGGGTCTTAACTATGGCTACACCTTC
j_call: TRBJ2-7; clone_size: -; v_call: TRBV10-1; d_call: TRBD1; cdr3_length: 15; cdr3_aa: CASSESSGQGFEQYF; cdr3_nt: TGCGCCAGCAGTGAGTCGAGCGGACAGGGTTTCGAGCAGTACTTC
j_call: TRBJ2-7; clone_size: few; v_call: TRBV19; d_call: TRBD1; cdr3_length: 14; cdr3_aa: CASSAGTGPREQYF; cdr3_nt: TGTGCCAGTAGTGCCGGGACAGGCCCTCGGGAGCAGTACTTC
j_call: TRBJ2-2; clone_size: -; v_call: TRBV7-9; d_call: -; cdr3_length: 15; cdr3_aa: CASSSPLGGTGELFF; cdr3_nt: TGTGCCAGCAGCTCCCCATTGGGGGGAACCGGGGAGCTGTTTTTT
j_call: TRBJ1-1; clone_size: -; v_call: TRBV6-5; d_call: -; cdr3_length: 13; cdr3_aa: CARRVWVNTEAFF; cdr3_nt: TGTGCCAGACGGGTTTGGGTTAACACTGAAGCTTTCTTT
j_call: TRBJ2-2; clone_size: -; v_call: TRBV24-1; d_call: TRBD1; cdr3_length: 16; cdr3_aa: CATSDHDRGNTGELFF; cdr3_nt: TGTGCCACCAGCGATCACGACAGGGGTAACACCGGGGAGCTGTTTTTT
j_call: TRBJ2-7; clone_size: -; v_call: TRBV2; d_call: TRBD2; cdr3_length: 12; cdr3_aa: CASRGLAVGQYF; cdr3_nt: TGTGCCAGCAGGGGACTAGCGGTCGGGCAGTACTTC
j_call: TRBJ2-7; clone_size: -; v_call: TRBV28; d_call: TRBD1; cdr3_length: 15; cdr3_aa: CASSIRDRGPHEQYF; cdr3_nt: TGTGCCAGCAGCATCCGGGACAGGGGGCCCCACGAGCAGTACTTC
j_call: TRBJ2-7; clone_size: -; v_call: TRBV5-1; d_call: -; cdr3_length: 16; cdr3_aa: CASSLTPDSRGYEQYF; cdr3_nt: TGCGCCAGCAGCTTGACTCCAGACAGCAGGGGCTACGAGCAGTACTTC
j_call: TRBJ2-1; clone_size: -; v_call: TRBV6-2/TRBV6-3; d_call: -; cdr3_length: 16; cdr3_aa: CASSQTLTGTRNEQFF; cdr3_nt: TGTGCCAGCAGCCAGACATTGACAGGGACTCGCAATGAGCAGTTCTTC
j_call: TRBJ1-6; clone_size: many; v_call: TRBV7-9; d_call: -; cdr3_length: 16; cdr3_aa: CASSPGYALYNSPLHF; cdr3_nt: TGTGCCAGCAGCCCAGGCTATGCCCTCTATAATTCACCCCTCCACTTT
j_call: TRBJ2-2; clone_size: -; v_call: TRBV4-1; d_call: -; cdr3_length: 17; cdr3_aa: CASSQDIAHANTGELFF; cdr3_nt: TGCGCCAGCAGCCAAGATATAGCGCACGCGAACACCGGGGAGCTGTTTTTT
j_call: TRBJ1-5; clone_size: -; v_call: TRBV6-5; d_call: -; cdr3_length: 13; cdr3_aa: CASRAGGNQPQHF; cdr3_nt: TGTGCCAGCAGGGCAGGGGGCAATCAGCCCCAGCATTTT
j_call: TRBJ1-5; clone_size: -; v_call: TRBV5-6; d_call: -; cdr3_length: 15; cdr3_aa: CASSPQGRGNQPQHF; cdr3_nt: TGTGCCAGCAGCCCACAGGGCCGGGGCAATCAGCCCCAGCATTTT
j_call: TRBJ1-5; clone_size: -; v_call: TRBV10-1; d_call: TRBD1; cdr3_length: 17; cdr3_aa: CASSPGQGSYSNQPQHF; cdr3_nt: TGCGCCAGCAGCCCCGGACAGGGATCCTATAGCAATCAGCCCCAGCATTTT
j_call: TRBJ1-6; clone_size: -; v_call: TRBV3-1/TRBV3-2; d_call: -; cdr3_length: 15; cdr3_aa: CASSLEGGTNSPLHF; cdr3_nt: TGTGCCAGCAGCCTCGAGGGGGGGACGAATTCACCCCTCCACTTT
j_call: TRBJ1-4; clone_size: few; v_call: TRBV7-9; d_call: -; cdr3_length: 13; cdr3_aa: CASSSQGGEKLFF; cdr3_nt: TGTGCCAGCAGCTCCCAGGGTGGTGAAAAACTGTTTTTT
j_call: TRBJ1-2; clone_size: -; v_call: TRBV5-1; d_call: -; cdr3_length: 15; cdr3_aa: CASSLAPDSPNGYTF; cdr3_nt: TGCGCCAGCAGCTTGGCCCCCGACAGTCCCAATGGCTACACCTTC
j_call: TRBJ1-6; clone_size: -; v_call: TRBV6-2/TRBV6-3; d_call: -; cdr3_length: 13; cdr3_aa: CASSSRIDSPLHF; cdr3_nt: TGTGCCAGCAGTTCCCGTATTGATTCACCCCTCCACTTT
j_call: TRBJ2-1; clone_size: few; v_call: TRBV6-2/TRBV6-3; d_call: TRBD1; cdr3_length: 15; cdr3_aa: CASSYGTGGHNEQFF; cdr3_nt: TGTGCCAGCAGTTACGGGACAGGGGGACACAATGAGCAGTTCTTC
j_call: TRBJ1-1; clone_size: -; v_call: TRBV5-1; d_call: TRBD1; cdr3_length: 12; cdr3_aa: CASSLEDRGAFF; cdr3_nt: TGCGCCAGCAGCTTGGAGGACAGGGGGGCTTTCTTT
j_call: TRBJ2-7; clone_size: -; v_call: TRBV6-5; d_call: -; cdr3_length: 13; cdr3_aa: CASTTASSYEQYF; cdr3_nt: TGTGCCAGCACGACAGCGAGCTCCTACGAGCAGTACTTC
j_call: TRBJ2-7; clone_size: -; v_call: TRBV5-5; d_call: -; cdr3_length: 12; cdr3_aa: CASSSDSYEQYF; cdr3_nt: TGTGCCAGCAGCAGTGACAGCTACGAGCAGTACTTC
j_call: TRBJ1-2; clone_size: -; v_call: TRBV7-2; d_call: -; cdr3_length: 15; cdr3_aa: CASSLAGGNNYGYTF; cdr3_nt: TGTGCCAGCAGCTTAGCGGGGGGGAACAACTATGGCTACACCTTC
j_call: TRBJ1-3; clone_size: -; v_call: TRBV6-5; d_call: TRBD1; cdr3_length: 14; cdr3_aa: CASSPGQASEAIYF; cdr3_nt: TGTGCCAGCAGTCCGGGACAGGCTTCCGAGGCCATATATTTT
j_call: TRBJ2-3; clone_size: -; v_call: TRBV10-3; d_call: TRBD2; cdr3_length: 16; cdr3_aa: CAISADPSGGTDTQYF; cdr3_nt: TGTGCCATCAGTGCGGACCCTAGCGGTGGCACAGATACGCAGTATTTT
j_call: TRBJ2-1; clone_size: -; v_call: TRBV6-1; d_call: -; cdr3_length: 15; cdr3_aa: CASSEGLAQYNEQFF; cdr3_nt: TGTGCCAGCAGTGAAGGGCTAGCCCAATACAATGAGCAGTTCTTC
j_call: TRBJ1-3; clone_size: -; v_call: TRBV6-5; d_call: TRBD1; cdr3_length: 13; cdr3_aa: CASSWAGGNTIYF; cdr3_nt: TGTGCCAGCAGTTGGGCAGGGGGGAACACCATATATTTT
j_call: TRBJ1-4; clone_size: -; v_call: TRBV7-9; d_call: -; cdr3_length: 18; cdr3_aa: CASSSGLGTPATNEKLFF; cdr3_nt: TGTGCCAGCAGCTCCGGATTAGGGACTCCAGCTACTAATGAAAAACTGTTTTTT
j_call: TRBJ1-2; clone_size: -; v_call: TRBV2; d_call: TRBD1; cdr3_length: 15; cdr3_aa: CASSDLTGEIGGYTF; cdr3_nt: TGTGCCAGCAGTGACTTGACAGGGGAAATTGGCGGCTACACCTTC
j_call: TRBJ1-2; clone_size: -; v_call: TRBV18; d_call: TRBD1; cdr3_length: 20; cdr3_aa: CASSRPLRQGEDRANYGYTF; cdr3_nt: TGTGCCAGCTCACGTCCCCTAAGACAGGGGGAGGATCGAGCTAACTATGGCTACACCTTC